A selection of T cell receptor beta chains follows, all from one sample in a study of blood T cell repertoires in COVID-19. Sequencing was performed with immunoSEQ multiplex PCR; in TCRdb, only in-frame clones are kept and a portion is missing. The sample shows 200,000 to 300,000 clones, about 87% of them seen only once. The sample consisted of PBMCs or T cells enriched from blood (not recorded which). All receptors derive from a woman aged 35 to 49 who had been exposed to COVID-19. CDR3s include the opening cysteine and the closing phenylalanine or tryptophan. Some rows mark clone size as missing; the rest say once, few, many or name a class of expanded clone.

J gene,V gene,clone size,CDR3 protein
TRBJ2-3,TRBV3-1/TRBV3-2,-,CASSHPRLAGVGTDTQYF
TRBJ2-3,TRBV20-1,-,CSASEGLAGVNTQYF
TRBJ2-7,TRBV7-9,-,CASSPPGQENEQYF
TRBJ2-7,TRBV7-9,once,CASSLDPRDRPHEQYF
TRBJ2-5,TRBV9,-,CASSVFGTGEMETQYF
TRBJ1-2,TRBV7-2,-,CASSLVSVGANYGYTF
TRBJ2-3,TRBV18,-,CASSPGLAVNTDTQYF
TRBJ1-5,TRBV24-1,-,CATSEGAQPQHF
TRBJ1-2,TRBV15,-,CATSRDGDRAVYGYTF
TRBJ1-5,TRBV19,-,CASSALNQPQHF